Listed below are T cell receptor beta chains from one sample, sequenced in a study of CXCR4 blockade with PD-1 therapy in pancreatic cancer. TCRdb keeps only in-frame clones here, not all; method: immunoSEQ multiplex PCR. Here the sample spans 5,000 or so clones, around 50% being singletons. Sequencing was done on a sample of tumor tissue. These receptor sequences come from a human donor with pancreatic ductal adenocarcinoma. Each CDR3 is given with its conserved first and last residue. A D gene is named only where the DNA matches it firmly. Size is omitted from some rows. Given values are once, few, many or a class for expanded clones.

abundance: few
j_gene: TRBJ1-2
v_gene: TRBV28
d_gene: -
CDR3aa: CASRATLGANYGYTF
CDR3nt: TGTGCCAGCAGGGCAACCCTAGGGGCGAACTATGGCTACACCTTC

abundance: -
j_gene: TRBJ2-2
v_gene: TRBV18
d_gene: TRBD1
CDR3aa: CASSPYLISGTGGTGELFF
CDR3nt: TGTGCCAGCTCACCTTACTTAATTAGTGGGACAGGCGGCACCGGGGAGCTGTTTTTT

abundance: -
j_gene: TRBJ1-4
v_gene: TRBV19
d_gene: -
CDR3aa: CASSIDGRGADEKLFF
CDR3nt: TGTGCCAGTAGTATAGACGGCAGGGGCGCGGATGAAAAACTGTTTTTT

abundance: -
j_gene: TRBJ2-3
v_gene: TRBV19
d_gene: TRBD2
CDR3aa: CASSSGSTDTQYF
CDR3nt: TGTGCCAGTAGTAGCGGGAGTACAGATACGCAGTATTTT

abundance: -
j_gene: TRBJ1-2
v_gene: TRBV28
d_gene: -
CDR3aa: CASSFGIDRPQKGYTF
CDR3nt: TGTGCCAGCAGTTTCGGGATTGACAGGCCACAGAAGGGCTACACCTTC

abundance: few
j_gene: TRBJ2-7
v_gene: TRBV7-7
d_gene: TRBD1
CDR3aa: CASSLGQGGIMDEQYF
CDR3nt: TGTGCCAGCAGTCTGGGACAGGGAGGAATTATGGACGAGCAGTACTTC

abundance: few
j_gene: TRBJ2-5
v_gene: TRBV12-5
d_gene: -
CDR3aa: CASHLGAGETQYF
CDR3nt: TGTGCCAGCCACCTCGGGGCGGGAGAGACCCAGTACTTC

abundance: -
j_gene: TRBJ2-1
v_gene: TRBV28
d_gene: TRBD1
CDR3aa: CASSLGDRGRYNEQFF
CDR3nt: TGTGCCAGCAGTTTGGGCGACAGGGGGCGGTACAATGAGCAGTTCTTC

abundance: few
j_gene: TRBJ1-2
v_gene: TRBV9
d_gene: -
CDR3aa: CASSVGNYGYTF
CDR3nt: TGTGCCAGCAGCGTAGGAAACTATGGCTACACCTTC

abundance: -
j_gene: TRBJ2-1
v_gene: TRBV12-5
d_gene: TRBD1
CDR3aa: CASGLAGGQGRRNEQFF
CDR3nt: TGTGCTAGTGGTTTGGCCGGGGGACAGGGTAGGCGCAATGAGCAGTTCTTC

abundance: few
j_gene: TRBJ2-1
v_gene: TRBV9
d_gene: TRBD2
CDR3aa: CASSAGLASNEQFF
CDR3nt: TGTGCCAGCAGCGCTGGACTAGCATCCAATGAGCAGTTCTTC

abundance: -
j_gene: TRBJ1-2
v_gene: TRBV29-1
d_gene: -
CDR3aa: CSVVAEARYGYTF
CDR3nt: TGCAGCGTTGTGGCGGAGGCGCGCTATGGCTACACCTTC